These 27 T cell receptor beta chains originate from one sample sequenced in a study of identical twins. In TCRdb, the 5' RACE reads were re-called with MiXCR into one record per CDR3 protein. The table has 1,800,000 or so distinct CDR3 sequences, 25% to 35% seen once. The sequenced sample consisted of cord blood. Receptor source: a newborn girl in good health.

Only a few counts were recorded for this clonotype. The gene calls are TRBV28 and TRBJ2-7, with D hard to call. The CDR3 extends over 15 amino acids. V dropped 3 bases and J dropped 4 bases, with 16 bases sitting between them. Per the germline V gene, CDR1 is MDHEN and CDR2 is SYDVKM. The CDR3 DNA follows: TGTGCCAGCAGTTTTACCCGGAGTTCTCATTACGAGCAGTACTTC. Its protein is CASSFTRSSHYEQYF. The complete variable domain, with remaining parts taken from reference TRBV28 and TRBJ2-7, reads DVKVTQSSRYLVKRTGEKVFLECVQDMDHENMFWYRQDPGLGLRLIYFSYDVKMKEKGDIPEGYSVSREKKERFSLILESASTNQTSMYLCASSFTRSSHYEQYFGPGTRLTVT.

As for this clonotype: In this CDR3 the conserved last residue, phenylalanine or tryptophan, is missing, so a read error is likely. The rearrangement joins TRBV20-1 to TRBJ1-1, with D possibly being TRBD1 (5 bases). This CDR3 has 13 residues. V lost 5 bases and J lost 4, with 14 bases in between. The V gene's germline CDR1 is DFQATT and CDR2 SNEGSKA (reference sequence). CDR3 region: CSADKTATTEAFY. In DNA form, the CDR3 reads TGCAGTGCTGACAAGACAGCGACCACTGAAGCTTTCTAT.

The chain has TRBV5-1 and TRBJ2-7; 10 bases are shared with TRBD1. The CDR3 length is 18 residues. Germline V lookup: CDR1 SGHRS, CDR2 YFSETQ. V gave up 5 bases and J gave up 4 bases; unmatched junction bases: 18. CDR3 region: CASSPRDRGLIGLYEQYF. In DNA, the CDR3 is TGCGCCAGCAGTCCCCGGGACAGGGGACTAATAGGGCTATACGAGCAGTACTTC.

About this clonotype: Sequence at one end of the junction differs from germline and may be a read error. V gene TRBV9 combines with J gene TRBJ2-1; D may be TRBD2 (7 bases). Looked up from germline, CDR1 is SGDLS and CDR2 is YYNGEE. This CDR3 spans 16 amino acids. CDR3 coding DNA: TGTGCCAGCAGCGTATTGGGGGGGCATGCCTACAATGGGCAGTTCTTC. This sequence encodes CASSVLGGHAYNGQFF.

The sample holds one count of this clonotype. The CDR3 DNA reads TGTGCCAGCAGCCCCCGGGGGACAAGGGCAGATACGCAGTATTTT. Amino acid sequence: CASSPRGTRADTQYF. V and J are TRBV7-2 and TRBJ2-3, with D possibly being TRBD1 or TRBD2 (6 bases each). The germline gives CDR1 SGHTA, CDR2 FQGNSA. V lost 5 bases and J 4 bases, leaving 16 bases between the germline ends. There are 15 residues in the CDR3. Full variable domain (outside the CDR3, taken from reference TRBV7-2 and TRBJ2-3): GAGVSQSPSNKVTEKGKDVELRCDPISGHTALYWYRQSLGQGLEFLIYFQGNSAPDKSGLPSDRFSAERTGGSVSTLTIQRTQQEDSAVYLCASSPRGTRADTQYFGPGTRLTVL.

The CDR3 spells CASSEQGITNEKLFF. For the CDR3, the DNA is TGTGCCAGCAGTGAACAGGGGATCACTAATGAAAAACTGTTTTTT. The genes are TRBV2 and TRBJ1-4, with D maybe TRBD1 (6 bases). Trimming stripped 2 bases from V and 2 bases from J, with 9 bases between. The CDR3 totals 15 residues. The germline V gene has CDR1 SNHLY and CDR2 FYNNEI. The full variable domain, its missing parts supplied by reference TRBV2 and TRBJ1-4, is EPEVTQTPSHQVTQMGQEVILRCVPISNHLYFYWYRQILGQKVEFLVSFYNNEISEKSEIFDDQFSVERPDGSNFTLKIRSTKLEDSAMYFCASSEQGITNEKLFFGSGTQLSVL.

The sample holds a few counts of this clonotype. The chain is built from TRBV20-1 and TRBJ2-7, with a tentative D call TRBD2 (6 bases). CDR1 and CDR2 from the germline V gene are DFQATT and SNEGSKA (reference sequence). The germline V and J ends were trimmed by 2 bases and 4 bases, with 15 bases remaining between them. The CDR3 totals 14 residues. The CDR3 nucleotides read TGCAGTGCTAGATCCGCCGGGGGACCTTACGAGCAGTACTTC. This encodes CSARSAGGPYEQYF.

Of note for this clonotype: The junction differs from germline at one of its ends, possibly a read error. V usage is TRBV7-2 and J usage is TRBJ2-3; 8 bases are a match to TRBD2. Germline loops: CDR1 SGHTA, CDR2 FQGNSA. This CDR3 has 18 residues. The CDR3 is CASSLRPHTSGSTGTQYF. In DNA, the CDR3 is TGTGCCAGCAGCTTGCGGCCCCATACTAGCGGAAGCACAGGTACGCAGTATTTT.

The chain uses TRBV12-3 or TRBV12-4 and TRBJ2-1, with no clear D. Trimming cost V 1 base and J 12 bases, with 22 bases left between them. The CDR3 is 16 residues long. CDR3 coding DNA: TGTGCCAGCAGTTTAGGTCAGTCCGGCAGGCTCCATGGGCAGTTCTTC. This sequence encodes CASSLGQSGRLHGQFF.

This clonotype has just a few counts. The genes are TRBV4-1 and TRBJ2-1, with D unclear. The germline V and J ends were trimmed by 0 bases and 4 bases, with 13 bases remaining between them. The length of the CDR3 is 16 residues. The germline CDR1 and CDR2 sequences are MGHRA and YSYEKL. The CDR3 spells CASSQEEAFLYNEQFF. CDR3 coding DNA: TGCGCCAGCAGCCAAGAAGAAGCGTTCTTATACAATGAGCAGTTCTTC.

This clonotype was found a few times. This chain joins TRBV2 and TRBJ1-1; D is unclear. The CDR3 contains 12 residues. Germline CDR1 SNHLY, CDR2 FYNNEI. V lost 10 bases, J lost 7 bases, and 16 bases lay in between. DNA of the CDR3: TGTGCCACCGAACGGGTCGAGGGTGAAGCTTTCTTT. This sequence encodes CATERVEGEAFF.

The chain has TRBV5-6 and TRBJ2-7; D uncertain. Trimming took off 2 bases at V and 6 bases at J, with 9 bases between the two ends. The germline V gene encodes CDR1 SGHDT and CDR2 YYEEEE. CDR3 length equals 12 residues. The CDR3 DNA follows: TGTGCCAGCAGCTTTGGATCTAGCGAGCAGTACTTC. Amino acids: CASSFGSSEQYF. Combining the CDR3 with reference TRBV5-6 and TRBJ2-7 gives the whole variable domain DAGVTQSPTHLIKTRGQQVTLRCSPKSGHDTVSWYQQALGQGPQFIFQYYEEEERQRGNFPDRFSGHQFPNYSSELNVNALLLGDSALYLCASSFGSSEQYFGPGTRLTVT.

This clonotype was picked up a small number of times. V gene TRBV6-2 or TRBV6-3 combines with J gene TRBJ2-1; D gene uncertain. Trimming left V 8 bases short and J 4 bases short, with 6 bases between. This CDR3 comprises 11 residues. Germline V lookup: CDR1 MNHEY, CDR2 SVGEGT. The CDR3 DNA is TGTGCCAGCTTCTCGTACAATGAGCAGTTCTTC. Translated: CASFSYNEQFF.

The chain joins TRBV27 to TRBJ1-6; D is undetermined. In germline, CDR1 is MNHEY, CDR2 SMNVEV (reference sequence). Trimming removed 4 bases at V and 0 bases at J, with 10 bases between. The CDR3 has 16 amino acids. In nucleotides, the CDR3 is TGTGCCAGCAGTTGGGCTAAGAGCTCCTATAATTCACCCCTCCACTTT. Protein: CASSWAKSSYNSPLHF.

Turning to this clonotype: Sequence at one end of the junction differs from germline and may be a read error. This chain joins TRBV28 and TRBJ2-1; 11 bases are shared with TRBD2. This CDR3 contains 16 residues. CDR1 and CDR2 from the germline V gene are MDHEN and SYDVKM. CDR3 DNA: TGTGCCAGTAGTTTTGGTGCTAGCGGGAGGAGCAATGAGCAGTTCTTC. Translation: CASSFGASGRSNEQFF.

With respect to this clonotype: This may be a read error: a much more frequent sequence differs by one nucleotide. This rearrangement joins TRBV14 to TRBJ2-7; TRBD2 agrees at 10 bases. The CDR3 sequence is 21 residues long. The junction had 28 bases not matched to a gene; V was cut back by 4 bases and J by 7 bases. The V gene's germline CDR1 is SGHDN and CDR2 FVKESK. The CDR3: CASSRFAGLAFHKGGFNEQYF. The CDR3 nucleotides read TGTGCCAGCAGCCGATTCGCGGGACTAGCGTTCCACAAAGGAGGGTTCAATGAGCAGTACTTC.

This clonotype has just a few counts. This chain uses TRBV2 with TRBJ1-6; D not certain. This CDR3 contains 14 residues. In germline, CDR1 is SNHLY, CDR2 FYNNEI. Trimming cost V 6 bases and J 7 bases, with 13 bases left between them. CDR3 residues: CASSVSSGNSPLHF. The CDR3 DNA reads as TGTGCCAGCAGCGTATCCTCGGGGAATTCACCCCTCCACTTT.

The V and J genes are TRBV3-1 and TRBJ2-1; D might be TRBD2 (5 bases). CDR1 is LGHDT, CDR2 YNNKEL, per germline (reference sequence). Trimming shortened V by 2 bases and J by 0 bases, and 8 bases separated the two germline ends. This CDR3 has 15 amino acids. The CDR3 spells CASSQLANSYNEQFF. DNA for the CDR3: TGTGCCAGCAGCCAACTAGCCAACTCCTACAATGAGCAGTTCTTC.

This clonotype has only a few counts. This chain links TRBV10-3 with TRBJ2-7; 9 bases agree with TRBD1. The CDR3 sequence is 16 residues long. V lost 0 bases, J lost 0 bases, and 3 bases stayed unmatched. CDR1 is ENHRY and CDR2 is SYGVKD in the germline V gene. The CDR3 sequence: CAISESGTGSSYEQYF. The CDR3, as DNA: TGTGCCATCAGTGAGTCGGGGACAGGGAGCTCCTACGAGCAGTACTTC.

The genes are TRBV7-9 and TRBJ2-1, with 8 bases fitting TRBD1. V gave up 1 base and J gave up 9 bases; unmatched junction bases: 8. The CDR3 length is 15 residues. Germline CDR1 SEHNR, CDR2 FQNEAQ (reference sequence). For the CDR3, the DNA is TGTGCCAGCAGCTTAGGGGGGACAGGTACCGGTGAGCAGTTCTTC. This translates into CASSLGGTGTGEQFF.

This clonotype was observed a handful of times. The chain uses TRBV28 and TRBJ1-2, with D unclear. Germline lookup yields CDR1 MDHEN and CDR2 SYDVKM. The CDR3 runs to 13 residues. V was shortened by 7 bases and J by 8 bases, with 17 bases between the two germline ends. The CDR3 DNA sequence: TGTGCCAGCACCATCAGAAAGGGCGGCGGCTACACCTTC. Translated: CASTIRKGGGYTF.

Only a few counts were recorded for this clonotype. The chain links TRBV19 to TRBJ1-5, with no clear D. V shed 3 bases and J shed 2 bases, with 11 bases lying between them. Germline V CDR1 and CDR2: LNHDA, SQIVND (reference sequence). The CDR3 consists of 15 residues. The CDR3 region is CASSILEVGNQPQHF. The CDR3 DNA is TGTGCCAGTAGTATTTTGGAGGTAGGCAATCAGCCCCAGCATTTT.

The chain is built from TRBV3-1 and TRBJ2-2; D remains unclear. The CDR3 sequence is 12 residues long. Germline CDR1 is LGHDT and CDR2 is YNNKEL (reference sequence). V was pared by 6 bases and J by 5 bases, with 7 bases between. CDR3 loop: CASSTKTGELFF. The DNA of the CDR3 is TGTGCCAGCAGTACTAAGACCGGGGAGCTGTTTTTT.

CDR3 protein: CASSSPSTRRTDTQYF. The CDR3 coding sequence is TGTGCCAGCAGTAGCCCCTCTACTAGACGCACAGATACGCAGTATTTT. The genes are TRBV12-3 or TRBV12-4 and TRBJ2-3, with D possibly being TRBD2 (5 bases). The V gene lost 5 bases and the J gene lost 1 base, with 16 bases spanning the gap. The CDR3 length is 16 residues.

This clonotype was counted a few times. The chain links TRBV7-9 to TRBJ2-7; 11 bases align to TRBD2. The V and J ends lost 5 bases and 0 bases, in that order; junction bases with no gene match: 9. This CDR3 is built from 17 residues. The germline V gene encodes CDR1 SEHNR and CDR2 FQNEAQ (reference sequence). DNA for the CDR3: TGTGCCAGCAGCCCCTCCCCGGGACTAGCGGCCTCCTACGAGCAGTACTTC. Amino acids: CASSPSPGLAASYEQYF.

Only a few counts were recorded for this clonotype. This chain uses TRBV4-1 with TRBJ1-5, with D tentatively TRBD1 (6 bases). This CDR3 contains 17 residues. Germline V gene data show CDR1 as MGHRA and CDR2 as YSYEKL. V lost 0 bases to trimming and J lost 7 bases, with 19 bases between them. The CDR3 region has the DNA TGCGCCAGCAGCCAAGAGAAGATTGCGGGGGGCTGGCAGCCCCAGCATTTT. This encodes CASSQEKIAGGWQPQHF.

For the CDR3, the DNA is TGTGCCAGCAGTTCGTTGACAGGGTTTGGCACTGAAGCTTTCTTT. Translation: CASSSLTGFGTEAFF. V is TRBV27 and J is TRBJ1-1; 7 bases are a match to TRBD1. CDR1 is MNHEY and CDR2 is SMNVEV in the germline V gene (reference sequence). Trimming at V came to 4 bases and at J to 4 bases, leaving 9 bases not matched to a gene. This CDR3 is built from 15 residues.